This T cell receptor beta chain was observed in a study of blood T cells in healthy people across ages. Study details: Template switching recovered approximately one barcoded beta molecule for every two T cells.

Every participating donor contributed about 10 milliliters of peripheral blood through a draw. A sample-barcoded 5' primer and a J-beta primer mix were used in a second PCR of roughly 6 to 11 cycles. TCRdb re-analysed the 5' RACE reads in MiXCR, keeping a single row per CDR3 protein. This sample has over 600,000 distinct CDR3 sequences, with less than 45% found just once. The clonotype was recovered from an older man in good health. The sequenced sample consisted of blood.

This CDR3 is CASSFTSGGQNTGELFF. The CDR3 nucleotides read TGTGCCAGCAGTTTTACTAGCGGGGGCCAAAACACCGGGGAGCTGTTTTTT. The chain uses TRBV12-3 or TRBV12-4 and TRBJ2-2; 11 positions match TRBD2. The CDR3 has 17 amino acids. The J segment lost 2 bases and the V segment lost 3 bases, leaving 5 bases of the junction unmatched.